The present T cell receptor (beta chain) was sequenced within a study of memory CD4+ T cells and cytomegalovirus serostatus. Study-wide context: Donors were healthy Belgian adults, under 10 CMV seropositive and fewer than 30 seronegative. Study observations and caveats: CMV serostatus prediction reached median AUC about 0.95, or 0.9 with US-trained model.

The sort gate was single viable CD3+CD4+CD8-CD45RO+ cells for memory CD4+ T cells. The data were produced by immunoSEQ multiplex PCR, yet TCRdb's version contains in-frame clones alone and is incomplete. This table has about 60,000 clones, more than 60% appearing once. V was clipped by 6 bases and J by 7 bases, with 12 bases between them. The CDR3 length is 12 residues. Germline assignment: CDR1 MDHEN and CDR2 SYDVKM. Note on this clone: Its specificity is unknown.

The rearrangement links TRBV28 to TRBJ1-2; the D is unclear. Specimen: memory CD4+ T cells from blood. This clonotype was sampled from an adult in good health and CMV-seronegative. The CDR3 sequence: CASSGNRAGYTF. CDR3 nucleotide sequence: TGTGCCAGCAGCGGGAATCGTGCTGGCTACACCTTC.